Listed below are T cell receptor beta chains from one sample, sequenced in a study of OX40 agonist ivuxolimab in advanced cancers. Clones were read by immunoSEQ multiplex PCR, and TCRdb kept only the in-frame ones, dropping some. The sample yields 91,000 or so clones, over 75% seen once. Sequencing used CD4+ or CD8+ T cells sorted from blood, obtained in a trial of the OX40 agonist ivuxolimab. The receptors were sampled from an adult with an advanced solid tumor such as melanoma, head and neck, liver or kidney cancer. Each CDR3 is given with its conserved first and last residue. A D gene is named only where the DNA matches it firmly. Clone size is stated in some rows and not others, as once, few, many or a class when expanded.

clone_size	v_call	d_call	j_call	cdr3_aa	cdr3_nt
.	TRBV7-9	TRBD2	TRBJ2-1	CASTSGLAGDWDEQFF	TGTGCCAGCACGAGTGGACTAGCGGGAGACTGGGATGAGCAGTTCTTC
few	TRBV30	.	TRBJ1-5	CAWSVTASSQPQHF	TGTGCCTGGAGTGTAACAGCGTCGAGCCAGCCCCAGCATTTT
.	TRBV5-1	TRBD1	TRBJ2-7	CASSFHSGQGYEQYF	TGCGCCAGCAGCTTTCACTCGGGACAGGGCTACGAGCAGTACTTC
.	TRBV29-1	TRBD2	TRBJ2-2	CSVKPGTSGSRGTGELFF	TGCAGCGTAAAACCAGGGACTAGCGGGAGTCGTGGCACCGGGGAGCTGTTTTTT
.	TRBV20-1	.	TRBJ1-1	CSASLPRGAFF	TGCAGTGCTAGCTTACCCCGAGGAGCTTTCTTT
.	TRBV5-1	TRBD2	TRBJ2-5	CASSLGPTSGQETQYF	TGCGCCAGCAGCTTGGGACCGACTAGCGGCCAAGAGACCCAGTACTTC
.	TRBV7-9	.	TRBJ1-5	CASSLNGVNQPQHF	TGTGCCAGCAGCTTAAACGGAGTAAATCAGCCCCAGCATTTT
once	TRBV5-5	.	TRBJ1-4	CASSLDGRVDEKLFF	TGTGCCAGCAGCTTGGACGGCAGGGTAGATGAAAAACTGTTTTTT
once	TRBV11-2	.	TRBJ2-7	CASSPRAAAYEQYF	TGTGCCAGCAGCCCCCGGGCAGCGGCCTACGAGCAGTACTTC
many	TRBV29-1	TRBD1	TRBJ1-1	CSVMTGANTEAFF	TGCAGCGTTATGACAGGGGCCAACACTGAAGCTTTCTTT
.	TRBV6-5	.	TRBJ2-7	CASSYSAFTYEQYF	TGTGCCAGCAGTTACTCCGCGTTTACCTACGAGCAGTACTTC
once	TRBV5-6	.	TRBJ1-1	CASSFIEGTNTEAFF	TGTGCCAGCAGCTTTATTGAAGGGACGAACACTGAAGCTTTCTTT
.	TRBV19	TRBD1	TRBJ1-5	CASSLTGVLSNQPQHF	TGTGCCAGTAGTCTGACAGGGGTCCTGAGCAATCAGCCCCAGCATTTT
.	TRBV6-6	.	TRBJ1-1	CASSYGQTNTEAFF	TGTGCCAGCAGTTACGGACAAACGAACACTGAAGCTTTCTTT
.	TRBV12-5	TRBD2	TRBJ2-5	CASGPGTSAGQETQYF	TGTGCTAGTGGTCCCGGGACTAGCGCAGGCCAAGAGACCCAGTACTTC
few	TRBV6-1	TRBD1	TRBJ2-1	CASTREERQGQGQFF	TGTGCCAGCACCAGAGAGGAGAGACAGGGACAGGGGCAGTTCTTC
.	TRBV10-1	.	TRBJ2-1	CASSDGINNEQFF	TGCGCCAGCAGTGATGGTATAAACAATGAGCAGTTCTTC
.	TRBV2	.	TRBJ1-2	CASSTDKNFGYTF	TGTGCCAGCAGCACCGACAAGAACTTTGGCTACACCTTC
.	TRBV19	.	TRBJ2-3	CASSSGLPIDTQYF	TGTGCCAGTAGTTCCGGACTGCCTATAGATACGCAGTATTTT
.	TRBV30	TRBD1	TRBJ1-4	CAWTQTGMADKLFF	TGTGCCTGGACCCAGACAGGGATGGCAGACAAACTGTTTTTT
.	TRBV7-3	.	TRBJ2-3	CASSLGSLGSTDTQYF	TGTGCCAGCAGCTTAGGCTCACTGGGTAGCACAGATACGCAGTATTTT
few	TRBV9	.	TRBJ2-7	CASSVRDAGTYEQYF	TGTGCCAGCAGCGTACGTGACGCCGGGACCTACGAGCAGTACTTC
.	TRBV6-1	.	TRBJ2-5	CASEGRDGETQYF	TGTGCCAGCGAAGGACGGGATGGGGAGACCCAGTACTTC
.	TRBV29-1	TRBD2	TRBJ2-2	CSVEGPGGRNTGELFF	TGCAGCGTTGAGGGGCCGGGCGGGAGAAACACCGGGGAGCTGTTTTTT
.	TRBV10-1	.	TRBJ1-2	CASSRDTNYGYTF	TGCGCCAGCAGCCGGGACACTAACTATGGCTACACCTTC
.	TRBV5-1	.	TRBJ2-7	CASSQDYYEQYF	TGCGCCAGCAGCCAGGACTACTACGAGCAGTACTTC
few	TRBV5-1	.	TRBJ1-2	CASSTSGSSNYGYTF	TGCGCCAGCAGCACCTCAGGTTCGTCTAACTATGGCTACACCTTC
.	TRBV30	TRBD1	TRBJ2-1	CAWRPGGSYNEQFF	TGTGCCTGGAGGCCAGGGGGCTCCTACAATGAGCAGTTCTTC
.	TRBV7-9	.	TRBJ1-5	CASSFNSNQPQHF	TGTGCCAGCAGCTTCAATAGCAATCAGCCCCAGCATTTT
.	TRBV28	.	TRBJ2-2	CASSSPQGNTGELFF	TGTGCCAGCAGTTCCCCACAGGGAAACACCGGGGAGCTGTTTTTT
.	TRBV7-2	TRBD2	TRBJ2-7	CASSLTSGNYEQYF	TGTGCCAGCAGCTTAACTAGCGGGAACTACGAGCAGTACTTC